A single TCR beta chain is shown here with its context. These data originate in a study of T cell responses to AZD1222 COVID-19 vaccine. The length of the CDR3 is 13 residues. The germline gives CDR1 SNHLY, CDR2 FYNNEI. V was cut by 8 bases and J by 4 bases, with 15 bases left in between. The assay was immunoSEQ multiplex PCR, and TCRdb's table has in-frame clones only and misses some. Here the sample spans about 99,000 clones, around 90% being singletons. J is TRBJ2-7 and V is TRBV2; D is unclear. This sequence was found in an adult in good health. The starting material was peripheral blood, obtained on day 0 of AZD1222 vaccination. DNA of the CDR3: TGTGCCAGCGGAGCAGGCCAATTATACGAGCAGTACTTC. The encoded protein is CASGAGQLYEQYF. The full variable domain, its missing parts supplied by reference TRBV2 and TRBJ2-7, is EPEVTQTPSHQVTQMGQEVILRCVPISNHLYFYWYRQILGQKVEFLVSFYNNEISEKSEIFDDQFSVERPDGSNFTLKIRSTKLEDSAMYFCASGAGQLYEQYFGPGTRLTVT.